The T cell receptor beta chain under discussion was sequenced for a study of shared T cell receptors in the human thymus. Germline values: CDR1 GTSNPN, CDR2 SVGIG (reference sequence). V was pared by 0 bases and J by 4 bases, with 15 bases between. This CDR3 region has 15 residues. Repertoires were generated with immunoSEQ multiplex PCR, while TCRdb's copy carries only in-frame clones and drops some. The data show 540,000 or so clones, approximately 80% seen once. The data were also submitted as part of a second study, on human thymus T cells. Per that paper: Thymic material originated from resections removed in the course of corrective heart surgery. As related research reported, thymic repertoires overlapped highly among unrelated individuals.

The genes are TRBV30 and TRBJ1-2; D perhaps matches TRBD1 (5 bases). The TCR comes from a boy in the first two years of life with a congenital heart defect. Sequenced input: thymocytes. The CDR3 coding sequence is TGTGCCTGGAGTGTACAAAAGGGGATGATCTATGGCTACACCTTC. Translating it yields CAWSVQKGMIYGYTF.